Listed here are 17 T cell receptor beta chains from one sample, sequenced in a study of radiotherapy plus CTLA-4 blockade in lung cancer. Data came from immunoSEQ multiplex PCR; TCRdb stores just in-frame clones and leaves some out. The top ten clones hold around 4.4% of a sample with about 53,000 clones, 84% of them seen once. The input for sequencing was peripheral blood, taken from a patient treated with radiotherapy plus ipilimumab. These receptors were collected from a human donor with non-small cell lung cancer whose response to radiotherapy plus ipilimumab could not be evaluated.

This chain connects TRBV30 to TRBJ1-2; 7 bases line up with TRBD1. The V gene end was trimmed by 4 bases and the J gene end by 5 bases; junction bases not matched to a gene: 16. Per germline, CDR1 GTSNPN and CDR2 SVGIG (reference sequence). This CDR3 contains 16 residues. CDR3: CAWIRPTTGVQYGYTF. The CDR3, as DNA: TGTGCCTGGATACGACCCACTACAGGGGTTCAATATGGCTACACCTTC.

This clone occurred a few times. The chain recombines TRBV7-9 with TRBJ1-1, with unresolved D. Trimming took 3 bases from V and 5 from J, leaving 7 bases between them. The germline V gene encodes CDR1 SEHNR and CDR2 FQNEAQ (reference sequence). The CDR3 extends over 12 amino acids. CDR3 region: CASSFLETEAFF. The CDR3 DNA is TGTGCCAGCAGCTTTCTCGAGACTGAAGCTTTCTTT.

J is TRBJ2-5 and V is TRBV19; maybe TRBD2 (6 bases). Trimming left V 6 bases short and J 7 bases short, with 24 bases between. Germline loops: CDR1 LNHDA, CDR2 SQIVND (reference sequence). The CDR3 has 16 residues. The CDR3 DNA reads TGTGCCAGTAGCCAAGTTCAGGGAGGAGGGTACGGGACCCAGTACTTC. This translates into CASSQVQGGGYGTQYF.

The rearrangement links TRBV7-2 to TRBJ1-2; TRBD1 matches at 12 bases. The CDR3 is made up of 15 amino acids. Germline loops: CDR1 SGHTA, CDR2 FQGNSA. V lost 6 bases, J lost 6 bases, and 8 bases stayed unmatched. The CDR3 here is CASSPPGQGANGYTF. The CDR3 region has the DNA TGTGCCAGCAGTCCCCCGGGACAGGGGGCGAATGGCTACACCTTC.

This chain connects TRBV29-1 to TRBJ2-7, with 11 nucleotides matching TRBD2. CDR1 SQVTM and CDR2 ANQGSEA come from the germline V gene. J lost 2 bases, V lost 6 bases, and 12 bases had no gene match. The CDR3 is 16 residues long. CDR3: CSVLGLAGPGAYEQYF. CDR3 in DNA: TGCAGCGTCCTCGGACTAGCGGGCCCTGGGGCCTACGAGCAGTACTTC.

The gene calls are TRBV15 and TRBJ1-5, with a possible D match to TRBD1 (5 bases). V was shortened by 11 bases and J by 3 bases, with 17 bases between the two germline ends. From germline, CDR1 is LNHNV and CDR2 YYDKDF (reference sequence). This CDR3 spans 14 amino acids. The CDR3 loop is CAASRGGFNQPQHF. CDR3 sequence (DNA): TGTGCCGCTAGTCGGGGGGGGTTCAATCAGCCCCAGCATTTT.

A single count supports this clone. The gene calls are TRBV29-1 and TRBJ2-1; 9 nucleotides line up with TRBD2. Trimming removed 4 bases from V and 0 bases from J; junction bases left unmatched: 13. CDR1 is SQVTM and CDR2 is ANQGSEA in the germline V gene. CDR3 length: 18 residues. In DNA, the CDR3 is TGCAGCGTTGGCGGGTTCTTAGCGGGAGAGGGCTCCTACAATGAGCAGTTCTTC. It codes for CSVGGFLAGEGSYNEQFF.

The V call is TRBV10-3, the J call TRBJ2-7; 10 bases line up with TRBD1. The junction had 5 bases not matched to a gene; V was cut back by 10 bases and J by 2 bases. The CDR3 loop spans 13 amino acids. In germline, CDR1 is ENHRY, CDR2 SYGVKD. DNA for the CDR3: TGTGCCACCGGGACAGGGGCGACCTACGAGCAGTACTTC. It yields the protein CATGTGATYEQYF.

This clone has just one count. The chain links TRBV19 to TRBJ2-3; D gene unclear. V was shortened by 5 bases and J by 2 bases, with 5 bases between the two germline ends. The germline V gene encodes CDR1 LNHDA and CDR2 SQIVND (reference sequence). The CDR3 runs 12 residues. The CDR3: CASSHITDTQYF. The CDR3, as DNA: TGTGCCAGTAGTCACATCACAGATACGCAGTATTTT.

This clone was picked up one time. The J gene is TRBJ1-1, the V gene TRBV9; D is unresolved. This CDR3 is 14 amino acids long. V gave up 1 base and J gave up 4 bases, with 11 bases separating them. Germline V gene data show CDR1 as SGDLS and CDR2 as YYNGEE. CDR3 sequence: CASSVQEWATEAFF. The CDR3 DNA is TGTGCCAGCAGCGTACAAGAGTGGGCCACTGAAGCTTTCTTT.

A few counts support this clone. This chain joins TRBV4-1 and TRBJ2-2; TRBD2 matches 14 bases. The germline CDR1 and CDR2 sequences are MGHRA and YSYEKL. The V gene end was trimmed by 1 base and the J gene end by 5 bases; junction bases not matched to a gene: 6. The CDR3 is 18 amino acids. CDR3 sequence reads: CASSQGGLAGVGTGELFF. The CDR3 DNA sequence: TGCGCCAGCAGCCAAGGGGGACTAGCGGGAGTAGGAACCGGGGAGCTGTTTTTT.

The V call is TRBV4-1, the J call TRBJ2-7; D unclear. CDR3 length equals 13 residues. Trimming took off 6 bases at V and 4 bases at J, with 13 bases between the two ends. CDR1 and CDR2 (germline): MGHRA, YSYEKL. The CDR3 is CASSPRLPYEQYF. The DNA of the CDR3 is TGCGCCAGCAGTCCGCGACTGCCTTACGAGCAGTACTTC.

The rearrangement joins TRBV28 to TRBJ2-4, with TRBD2 identical over 9 bases. Germline V gene sequence: CDR1 MDHEN, CDR2 SYDVKM. V lost 4 bases and J lost 11; bases outside the gene matches: 21. CDR3 length equals 18 residues. Here the CDR3 reads CASSSGSLRRRGGRVQYF. The CDR3 DNA reads TGTGCCAGCAGTTCTGGAAGTCTTCGTCGGCGGGGGGGGCGCGTTCAGTACTTC.

This clone was seen just once. V usage is TRBV5-1 and J usage is TRBJ2-6, with D perhaps TRBD1 (6 bases). CDR1 SGHRS and CDR2 YFSETQ come from the germline V gene. V lost 4 bases to trimming and J lost 0 bases, with 14 bases between them. The CDR3 totals 17 residues. The CDR3 nucleotides are TGCGCCAGCAGCCTCATGACAGGTACCTCTGGGGCCAACGTCCTGACTTTC. Its translation: CASSLMTGTSGANVLTF.

The rearrangement uses TRBV30 and TRBJ2-3; possible D gene TRBD1, 6 bases. CDR1 GTSNPN and CDR2 SVGIG come from the germline V gene (reference sequence). The CDR3 is 13 residues long. Trimming took 3 bases from V and 2 from J, leaving 9 bases between them. The CDR3 here is CAWRSGATDTQYF. CDR3 coding DNA: TGTGCCTGGAGGTCAGGGGCCACAGATACGCAGTATTTT.

The V and J genes are TRBV4-1 and TRBJ2-7, with 8 bases fitting TRBD2. The CDR3 has 16 residues. Germline assignment: CDR1 MGHRA and CDR2 YSYEKL. With 0 bases clipped from V and 4 bases from J, the junction kept 8 bases outside the gene matches. The CDR3 nucleotides are TGCGCCAGCAGCCAAGAGCCAGCGGGAGCTTCATACGAGCAGTACTTC. Translating gives CASSQEPAGASYEQYF.

This clone was observed once. The chain has TRBV18 and TRBJ2-6; possibly TRBD1 for D (6 bases). Germline V gene sequence: CDR1 KGHSH, CDR2 LQKENI. Trimming stripped 3 bases from V and 2 bases from J, with 11 bases between. The CDR3 contains 16 residues. The CDR3 region is CASSPPSGAGANVLTF. CDR3 sequence (DNA): TGTGCCAGCTCACCGCCATCAGGGGCTGGGGCCAACGTCCTGACTTTC.